The text below deals with one T cell receptor beta chain. Its cognate antigen is unknown. Alopecia areata patients provided lesional scalp punch biopsies and peripheral blood, both collected for the study. Sorted out of PBMCs were CD4+ T cells and CD8+ T cells. Investigators isolated RNA and reverse transcribed it into cDNA to act as the sequencing template. TCRdb keeps only in-frame clones here, not all; method: immunoSEQ multiplex PCR. The top ten clones hold under 2% of a sample with about 180,000 clones, roughly 59% of them seen once. The data were obtained in a study of CD8+ T cells in alopecia areata. Study observations and caveats: Lesional scalp exceeded normal scalp in clonality, especially in alopecia totalis/universalis.

The sequence was obtained from a human donor with alopecia areata. Sequenced here: CD4+ T cells sorted from blood, sampled at week 0.

CDR3 sequence (DNA): TGTGCCAGCAGCCCCCCGACTAGCGGGGGCACAGATACGCAGTATTTT. Its translation: CASSPPTSGGTDTQYF. The chain is built from TRBV13 and TRBJ2-3; 11 nucleotides agree with TRBD2. Germline V gene lookup returns CDR1 PRHDT and CDR2 FYEKMQ (reference sequence). This CDR3 region has 16 residues. Trimming removed 5 bases from V and 1 base from J; junction bases left unmatched: 5.